These T cell receptor beta chains were read from a single sample in a study of T cells in Graves' hyperthyroidism and ophthalmopathy. TCRdb re-called the multiplex PCR reads through MiXCR, storing one row per CDR3 protein. The sample carries about 580,000 distinct CDR3 sequences, roughly 46% recorded once. Sequencing used peripheral blood or thyroid tissue (not recorded which). Receptors were obtained from a woman aged 18-30 years with Graves' hyperthyroidism. The CDR3 runs from the conserved cysteine through the conserved F or W. The D gene is left open where the match is weak. Size values are once, few and many counts, or a class for expanded clones, and some rows have none.

clone size	D gene	J gene	V gene	CDR3 protein	CDR3 DNA
NA	NA	TRBJ1-2	TRBV20-1	CSARTSGSGYTF	TGCAGTGCCCGCACGAGCGGGAGTGGCTACACCTTC
few	TRBD1	TRBJ2-5	TRBV7-9	CASSLTGGGDQPQYF	TGTGCCAGCAGCTTGACAGGGGGCGGAGATCAGCCCCAGTACTTC
NA	TRBD1	TRBJ2-7	TRBV29-1	CSVPGTGGTYEQYF	TGCAGCGTGCCTGGGACAGGGGGAACCTACGAGCAGTACTTC
many	TRBD1	TRBJ1-2	TRBV3-1	CASSPSTGGQPYGYTF	TGTGCCAGCAGTCCTTCGACAGGGGGCCAACCTTATGGCTACACCTTC
NA	TRBD2	TRBJ2-7	TRBV20-1	CSARDLAGGIPYEQYF	TGCAGTGCTAGAGATCTAGCGGGAGGGATTCCCTACGAGCAGTACTTC
many	NA	TRBJ2-5	TRBV29-1	CSVDIAQTQYF	TGCAGCGTAGATATAGCACAGACCCAGTACTTC
many	NA	TRBJ1-6	TRBV12-3/TRBV12-4	CASSLPLAQGNSPLHF	TGTGCCAGCAGTTTACCTTTGGCCCAGGGGAATTCACCCCTCCACTTT
NA	NA	TRBJ1-6	TRBV10-3	CAISDYSGRGSHSPLHF	TGTGCCATCAGTGACTATAGCGGGAGAGGGTCTCATTCACCCCTCCACTTT
few	TRBD2	TRBJ2-7	TRBV2	CASSGLAGDYEQYF	TGTGCCAGCAGTGGACTAGCGGGAGACTACGAGCAGTACTTC
NA	NA	TRBJ2-7	TRBV12-3/TRBV12-4	CASRGLRTYEQYF	TGTGCCAGCAGGGGACTTCGAACCTACGAGCAGTACTTC
once	TRBD1	TRBJ1-2	TRBV29-1	CSVEGAGGGNTF	TGCAGCGTTGAAGGCGCAGGGGGTGGAAACACCTTC
many	NA	TRBJ1-4	TRBV7-8	CASSAPPYLATNEKLFF	TGTGCCAGCAGCGCGCCACCCTACCTTGCAACTAATGAAAAACTGTTTTTT
many	NA	TRBJ2-1	TRBV2	CASSFFGPLDEQFF	TGTGCCAGCAGTTTTTTCGGGCCTTTGGATGAGCAGTTCTTC
many	TRBD1	TRBJ2-7	TRBV5-1	CASSAGGAEQYF	TGCGCCAGCAGCGCAGGGGGAGCCGAGCAGTACTTC
many	NA	TRBJ1-6	TRBV12-3/TRBV12-4	CASSRGGSGSPLHF	TGTGCCAGCAGTAGAGGGGGGAGTGGTTCACCCCTCCACTTT
NA	TRBD1	TRBJ1-2	TRBV10-3	CAISESGTGGYTF	TGTGCCATCAGTGAGTCGGGGACAGGGGGCTACACCTTC
once	NA	TRBJ2-1	TRBV11-2	CASSSGRGSYNEQFF	TGTGCCAGCAGCTCGGGACGGGGGTCCTACAATGAGCAGTTCTTC
many	NA	TRBJ1-5	TRBV7-8	CASSLGEGVRDQPQHF	TGTGCCAGCAGCCTAGGGGAGGGGGTGAGAGATCAGCCCCAGCATTTT
NA	NA	TRBJ2-7	TRBV5-1	CASRRLDYEQYF	TGCGCCAGCAGAAGACTAGACTACGAGCAGTACTTC
NA	NA	TRBJ1-4	TRBV20-1	CSARDRDGEKLFF	TGCAGTGCTAGAGATCGGGACGGCGAAAAACTGTTTTTT
many	NA	TRBJ1-2	TRBV5-1	CASSPPAEGGYTF	TGCGCCAGCAGCCCCCCCGCTGAAGGCGGCTACACCTTC
many	NA	TRBJ1-2	TRBV11-3	CASSLDQVGSGYTF	TGTGCCAGCAGCTTAGATCAAGTAGGCTCCGGCTACACCTTC
NA	TRBD1	TRBJ1-2	TRBV5-1	CASSPWDRGLRHYGYTF	TGCGCCAGCAGCCCATGGGACAGGGGGCTGAGGCACTATGGCTACACCTTC
many	NA	TRBJ1-1	TRBV6-1	CASSVSGTEAFF	TGTGCCAGCAGTGTTTCGGGCACTGAAGCTTTCTTT
NA	NA	TRBJ1-2	TRBV7-9	CASSFQEGVGYGYTF	TGTGCCAGCAGCTTCCAAGAAGGGGTTGGCTATGGCTACACCTTC
few	NA	TRBJ2-7	TRBV5-1	CASSYLNRFPGEQYF	TGCGCCAGCAGTTATCTAAACAGGTTTCCGGGAGAGCAGTACTTC
NA	NA	TRBJ1-5	TRBV6-5	CASSPSGVQDEHF	TGTGCCAGCAGCCCCTCGGGGGTCCAGGACGAGCATTTT
many	NA	TRBJ1-2	TRBV2	CASSELGAGYTF	TGTGCCAGCAGTGAACTGGGCGCGGGCTACACCTTC
many	TRBD1	TRBJ1-2	TRBV19	CASEPTGGVYGYTF	TGTGCCAGTGAACCGACAGGGGGCGTATATGGCTACACCTTC
NA	NA	TRBJ2-5	TRBV2	CASSSQSGQYF	TGTGCCAGCAGTTCGCAGAGTGGGCAGTACTTC